The rows below give T cell receptor beta chains drawn from one sample of a study of OX40 agonist ivuxolimab in advanced cancers. Profiling relied on immunoSEQ multiplex PCR, and the TCRdb table lists in-frame clones only, not all of them. Of roughly 67,000 clones listed, roughly 92% are singletons. The sequences come from CD4+ or CD8+ T cells sorted from blood, collected in a trial of the OX40 agonist ivuxolimab. The receptors were gathered from an adult with an advanced solid tumor such as melanoma, head and neck, liver or kidney cancer. CDR3s include the opening cysteine and the closing phenylalanine or tryptophan. D genes are given only for firm matches. Only part of the rows carry a size: once, few, many, or a class if the clone is expanded.

j_gene | len | d_gene | abundance | v_gene | CDR3aa | CDR3nt
TRBJ1-3 | 13 | - | - | TRBV2 | CASSGTAGNTIYF | TGTGCCAGCAGTGGGACAGCAGGAAACACCATATATTTT
TRBJ2-3 | 15 | TRBD2 | few | TRBV19 | CASRTLAGGTDTQYF | TGTGCCAGTAGGACCCTAGCGGGAGGTACAGATACGCAGTATTTT
TRBJ1-2 | 13 | - | - | TRBV6-6 | CASSYGASSGYTF | TGTGCCAGCAGTTACGGGGCATCGAGTGGCTACACCTTC
TRBJ1-2 | 12 | - | - | TRBV7-9 | CASSLGFSGYTF | TGTGCCAGCAGCTTAGGGTTCAGCGGCTACACCTTC
TRBJ1-2 | 14 | - | - | TRBV5-1 | CASSWAGSAYGYTF | TGCGCCAGCAGCTGGGCTGGGAGTGCTTATGGCTACACCTTC
TRBJ2-2 | 17 | TRBD2 | once | TRBV7-9 | CASSSGTSGRITGELFF | TGTGCCAGCAGCTCTGGGACTAGCGGGAGGATCACCGGGGAGCTGTTTTTT
TRBJ1-1 | 15 | TRBD1 | - | TRBV19 | CASDRGRGMNTEAFF | TGTGCCAGTGACAGGGGGCGCGGGATGAACACTGAAGCTTTCTTT
TRBJ2-3 | 16 | TRBD2 | - | TRBV5-5 | CASSPAGSGRADTQYF | TGTGCCAGCAGCCCGGCGGGGAGCGGGAGGGCAGATACGCAGTATTTT
TRBJ2-5 | 13 | - | - | TRBV6-5 | CASSYGHPETQYF | TGTGCCAGCAGTTACGGACACCCAGAGACCCAGTACTTC
TRBJ1-6 | 15 | TRBD1 | - | TRBV9 | CASSGQGEGNSPLHF | TGTGCCAGCAGCGGACAGGGAGAGGGAAATTCACCCCTCCACTTT
TRBJ2-1 | 14 | - | - | TRBV29-1 | CSVLGTDAYNEQFF | TGCAGCGTTTTGGGGACGGACGCCTACAATGAGCAGTTCTTC
TRBJ1-6 | 15 | - | - | TRBV10-2 | CASQELSSYNSPLHF | TGCGCCAGCCAAGAACTGAGCTCCTATAATTCACCCCTCCACTTT
TRBJ2-7 | 11 | - | - | TRBV6-6 | CASTTPYEQYF | TGTGCCAGCACTACTCCGTACGAGCAGTACTTC